This TCR beta chain was documented in a study of beta chain features in type 1 diabetes. General study points: HLA influence on TCRB rearrangement stayed unresolved here. Relative to healthy donors, patients appeared to have naive, central memory and Treg TCRB repertoires that were more similar.

Sorting that relied on CD45RO/CCR7/CD25/CD127/CD95/CD27 yielded CD4+ naive, central memory, regulatory and stem cell-like memory cells. A note on this clone: Its cognate antigen is unknown.

Trimming cost V 0 bases and J 5 bases, with 4 bases left between them. The V gene's germline CDR1 is LNHNV and CDR2 YYDKDF (reference sequence). This CDR3 is built from 12 residues. Every bit of the isolated RNA underwent reverse transcription, so sequencing read expressed TCRB transcripts. Using immunoSEQ multiplex PCR, the repertoire was profiled, and TCRdb retains in-frame clones only, with some absent. The sample records about half a million clones, approximately 10% being singletons. The TCR originated in a woman younger than 30 in good health. Material for sequencing was naive CD4+ T cells from blood. The gene calls are TRBV15 and TRBJ2-5; no reliable D call. The CDR3 region has the DNA TGTGCCACCAGCAGAGATGCGGAGACCCAGTACTTC. It encodes CATSRDAETQYF.